The TCR beta chain under discussion was sequenced for a study of blood T cells in healthy people across ages. Findings of the study overall: Per-million-T-cell TCR beta diversity fell roughly linearly with age. For the donors, CMV status was unknown and possibly confounded expanded clonotype changes.

Germline CDR1 and CDR2: MGHRA and YSYEKL. The CDR3 runs 16 residues. Unmatched junction bases numbered 5, after V lost 0 bases and J lost 2 bases. Next came a second PCR, run for roughly 6 to 11 cycles, which used a sample-barcoded 5' primer along with a J-beta primer mix. Through a template-switch adaptor with 12 random nucleotides, each cDNA molecule received a tag. TCRdb ran MiXCR on the 5' RACE reads and lists one entry per CDR3 protein. Of a few hundred thousand distinct CDR3 sequences detected, approximately 27% appear once; the ten largest clones hold about 18%. This clonotype was picked up a small number of times. Its antigen is not identified.

The sequenced sample consisted of blood. This chain links TRBV4-1 with TRBJ2-7; 9 nucleotides align to TRBD2. This receptor was taken from an older woman in good health. The DNA for the CDR3 is TGCGCCAGCAGCCAAGATCCAGCGGGGGGCACCTACGAGCAGTACTTC. Translation: CASSQDPAGGTYEQYF.